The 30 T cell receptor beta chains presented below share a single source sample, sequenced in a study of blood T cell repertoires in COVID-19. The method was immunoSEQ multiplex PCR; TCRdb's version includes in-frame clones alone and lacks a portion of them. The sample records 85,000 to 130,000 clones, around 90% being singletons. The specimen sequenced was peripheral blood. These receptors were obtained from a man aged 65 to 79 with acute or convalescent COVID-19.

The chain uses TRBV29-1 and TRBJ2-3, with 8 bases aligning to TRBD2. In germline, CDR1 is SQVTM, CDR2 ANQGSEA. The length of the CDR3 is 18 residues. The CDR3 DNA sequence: TGCAGGCCTGCGTCGCAGGGTGGAACGGGGGGGCAGGTAGATACGCAGTATTTT. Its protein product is CRPASQGGTGGQVDTQYF.

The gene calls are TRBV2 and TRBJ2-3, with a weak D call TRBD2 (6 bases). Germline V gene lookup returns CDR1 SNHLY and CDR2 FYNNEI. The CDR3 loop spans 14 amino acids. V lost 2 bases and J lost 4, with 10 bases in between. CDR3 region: CASSELGGADTQYF. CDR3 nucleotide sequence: TGTGCCAGCAGTGAATTGGGGGGTGCAGATACGCAGTATTTT.

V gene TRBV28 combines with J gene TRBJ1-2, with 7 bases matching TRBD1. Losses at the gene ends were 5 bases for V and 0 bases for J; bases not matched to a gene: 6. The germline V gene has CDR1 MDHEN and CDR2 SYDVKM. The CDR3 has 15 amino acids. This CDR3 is CASSLRQGSNYGYTF. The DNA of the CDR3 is TGTGCCAGCAGTCTAAGACAGGGCTCTAACTATGGCTACACCTTC.

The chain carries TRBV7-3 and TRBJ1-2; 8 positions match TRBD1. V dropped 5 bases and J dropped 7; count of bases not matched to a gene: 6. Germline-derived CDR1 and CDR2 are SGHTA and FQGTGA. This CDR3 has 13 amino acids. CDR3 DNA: TGTGCCAGCAGCCTTGACAGGGGTAGTGGCTACACCTTC. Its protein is CASSLDRGSGYTF.

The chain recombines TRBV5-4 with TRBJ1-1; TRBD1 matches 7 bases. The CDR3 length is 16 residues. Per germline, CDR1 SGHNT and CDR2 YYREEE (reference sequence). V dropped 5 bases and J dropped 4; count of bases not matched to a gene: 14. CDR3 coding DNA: TGTGCCAGCAGTCAAGACAGGGTGAACGGAGGCACTGAAGCTTTCTTT. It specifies CASSQDRVNGGTEAFF.

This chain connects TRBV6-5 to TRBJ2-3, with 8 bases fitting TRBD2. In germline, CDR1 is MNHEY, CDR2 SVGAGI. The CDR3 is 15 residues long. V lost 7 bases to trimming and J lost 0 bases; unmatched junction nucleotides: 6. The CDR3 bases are TGTGCCAGCACCAGCGGGAGCTGGAGCACAGATACGCAGTATTTT. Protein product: CASTSGSWSTDTQYF.

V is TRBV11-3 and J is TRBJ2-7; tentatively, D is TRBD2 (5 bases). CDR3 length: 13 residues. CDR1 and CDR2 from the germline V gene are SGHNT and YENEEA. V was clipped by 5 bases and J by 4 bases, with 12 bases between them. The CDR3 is CASSRILGYEQYF. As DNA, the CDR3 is TGTGCCAGCAGCCGGATACTAGGGTACGAGCAGTACTTC.

The CDR3 is CASSLSPQGLISYEQYF. CDR3 DNA sequence: TGTGCCAGCAGTTTATCGCCGCAGGGACTGATCTCCTACGAGCAGTACTTC. The rearrangement uses TRBV27 and TRBJ2-7; a weak D match, TRBD2 (6 bases). The ends were cut back, 0 bases at V and 0 bases at J, with 15 bases in the middle. Germline V CDR1 and CDR2: MNHEY, SMNVEV (reference sequence). CDR3 length equals 17 residues.

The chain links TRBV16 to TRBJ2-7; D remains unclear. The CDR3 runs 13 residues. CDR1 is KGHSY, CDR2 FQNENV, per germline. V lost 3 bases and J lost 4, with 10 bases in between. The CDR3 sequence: CASSQVVTYEQYF. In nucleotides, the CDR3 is TGTGCCAGCAGCCAGGTAGTGACTTACGAGCAGTACTTC.

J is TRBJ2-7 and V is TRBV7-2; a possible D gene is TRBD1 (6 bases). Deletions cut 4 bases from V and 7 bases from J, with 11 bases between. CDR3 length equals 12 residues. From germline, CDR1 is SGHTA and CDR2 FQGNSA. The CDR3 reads CASSSQGYEQYF. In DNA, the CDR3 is TGTGCCAGCAGCTCACAGGGTTATGAGCAGTACTTC. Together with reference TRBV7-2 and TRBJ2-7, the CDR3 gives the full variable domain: GAGVSQSPSNKVTEKGKDVELRCDPISGHTALYWYRQSLGQGLEFLIYFQGNSAPDKSGLPSDRFSAERTGGSVSTLTIQRTQQEDSAVYLCASSSQGYEQYFGPGTRLTVT.

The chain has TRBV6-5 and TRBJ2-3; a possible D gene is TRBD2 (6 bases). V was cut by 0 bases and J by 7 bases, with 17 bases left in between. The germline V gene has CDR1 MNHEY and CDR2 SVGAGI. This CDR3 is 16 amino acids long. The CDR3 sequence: CASSYSKGTLGNTQYF. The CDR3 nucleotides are TGTGCCAGCAGTTACTCGAAAGGGACTTTAGGAAATACGCAGTATTTT.

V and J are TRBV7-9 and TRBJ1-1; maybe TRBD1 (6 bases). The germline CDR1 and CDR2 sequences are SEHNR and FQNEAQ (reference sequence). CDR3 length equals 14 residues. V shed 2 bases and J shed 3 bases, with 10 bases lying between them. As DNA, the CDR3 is TGTGCCAGCAGCTTACGGGGGGCGTACACTGAAGCTTTCTTT. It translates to CASSLRGAYTEAFF.

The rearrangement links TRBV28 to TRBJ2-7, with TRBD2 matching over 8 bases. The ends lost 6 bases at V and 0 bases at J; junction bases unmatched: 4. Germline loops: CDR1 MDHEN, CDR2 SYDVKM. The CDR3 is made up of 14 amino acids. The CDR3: CASSLAGTSYEQYF. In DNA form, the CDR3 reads TGTGCCAGCAGCTTAGCGGGAACCTCCTACGAGCAGTACTTC.

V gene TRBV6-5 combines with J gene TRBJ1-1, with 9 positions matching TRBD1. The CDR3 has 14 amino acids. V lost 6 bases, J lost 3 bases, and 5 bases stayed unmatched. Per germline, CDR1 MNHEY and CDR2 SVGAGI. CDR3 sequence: CASSPQGAYTEAFF. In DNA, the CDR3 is TGTGCCAGCAGCCCACAGGGGGCGTACACTGAAGCTTTCTTT.

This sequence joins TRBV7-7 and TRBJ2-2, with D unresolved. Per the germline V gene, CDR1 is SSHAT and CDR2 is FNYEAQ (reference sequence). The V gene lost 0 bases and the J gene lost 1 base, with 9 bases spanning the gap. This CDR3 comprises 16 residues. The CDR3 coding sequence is TGTGCCAGCAGCTTAGCTTCTGCGAGGAACACCGGGGAGCTGTTTTTT. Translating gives CASSLASARNTGELFF.

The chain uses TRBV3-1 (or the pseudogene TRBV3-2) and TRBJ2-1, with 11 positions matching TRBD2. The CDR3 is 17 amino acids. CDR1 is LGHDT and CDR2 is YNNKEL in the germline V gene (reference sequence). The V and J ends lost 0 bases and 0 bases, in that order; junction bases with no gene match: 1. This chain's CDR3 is CASSQEGTSGSYNEQFF. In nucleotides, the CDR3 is TGTGCCAGCAGCCAAGAAGGGACTAGCGGCTCCTACAATGAGCAGTTCTTC.

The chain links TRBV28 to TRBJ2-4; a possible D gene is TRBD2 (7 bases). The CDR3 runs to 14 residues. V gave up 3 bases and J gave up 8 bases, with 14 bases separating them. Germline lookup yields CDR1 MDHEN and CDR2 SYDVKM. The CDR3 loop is CASSLGRGLDIQYF. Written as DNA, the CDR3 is TGTGCCAGCAGTTTGGGGCGGGGGCTGGACATTCAGTACTTC.

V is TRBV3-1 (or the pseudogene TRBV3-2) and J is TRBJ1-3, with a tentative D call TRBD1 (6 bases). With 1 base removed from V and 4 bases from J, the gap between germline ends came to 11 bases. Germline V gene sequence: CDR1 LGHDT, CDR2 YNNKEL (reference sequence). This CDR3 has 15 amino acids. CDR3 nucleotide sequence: TGTGCCAGCAGCCAAGGGTCGACAGGAGGAAACACCATATATTTT. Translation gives CASSQGSTGGNTIYF.

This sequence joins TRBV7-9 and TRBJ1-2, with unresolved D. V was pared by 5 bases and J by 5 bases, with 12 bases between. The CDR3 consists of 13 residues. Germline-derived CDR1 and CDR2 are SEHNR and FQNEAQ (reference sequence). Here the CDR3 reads CASSPFSGYGYTF. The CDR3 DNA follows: TGTGCCAGCAGCCCCTTTTCGGGGTATGGCTACACCTTC.

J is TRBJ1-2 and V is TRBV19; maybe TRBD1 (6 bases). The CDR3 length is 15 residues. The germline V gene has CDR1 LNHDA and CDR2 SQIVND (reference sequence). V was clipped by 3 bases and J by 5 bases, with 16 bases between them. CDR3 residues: CASSMFKGEQYGYTF. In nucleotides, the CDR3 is TGTGCCAGTAGTATGTTTAAGGGGGAACAGTATGGCTACACCTTC.

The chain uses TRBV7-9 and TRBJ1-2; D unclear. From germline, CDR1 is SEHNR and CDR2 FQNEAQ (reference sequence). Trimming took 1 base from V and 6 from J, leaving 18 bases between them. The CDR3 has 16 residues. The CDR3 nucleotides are TGTGCCAGCAGCTTAGGGACTGAAGTTTCGGTGAATGGCTACACCTTC. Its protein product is CASSLGTEVSVNGYTF.

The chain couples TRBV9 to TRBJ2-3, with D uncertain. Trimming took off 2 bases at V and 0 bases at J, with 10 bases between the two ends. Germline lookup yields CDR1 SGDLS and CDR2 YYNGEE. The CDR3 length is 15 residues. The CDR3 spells CASSVYSSSTDTQYF. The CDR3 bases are TGTGCCAGCAGCGTTTACAGCTCTAGCACAGATACGCAGTATTTT.

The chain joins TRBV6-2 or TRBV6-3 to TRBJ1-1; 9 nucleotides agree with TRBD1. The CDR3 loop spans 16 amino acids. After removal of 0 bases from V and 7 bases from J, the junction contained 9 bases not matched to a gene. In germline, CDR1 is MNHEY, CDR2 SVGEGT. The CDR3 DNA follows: TGTGCCAGCAGTTACTCCAAACAGGGGGCGCCGAGTGAAGCTTTCTTT. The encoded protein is CASSYSKQGAPSEAFF.

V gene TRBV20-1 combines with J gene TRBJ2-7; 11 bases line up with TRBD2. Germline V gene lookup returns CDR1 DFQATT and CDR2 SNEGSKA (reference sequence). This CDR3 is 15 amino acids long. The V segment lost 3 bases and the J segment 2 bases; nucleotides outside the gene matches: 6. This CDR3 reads CSASGRLAGTYEQYF. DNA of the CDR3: TGCAGTGCTAGTGGGAGACTAGCGGGGACCTACGAGCAGTACTTC.

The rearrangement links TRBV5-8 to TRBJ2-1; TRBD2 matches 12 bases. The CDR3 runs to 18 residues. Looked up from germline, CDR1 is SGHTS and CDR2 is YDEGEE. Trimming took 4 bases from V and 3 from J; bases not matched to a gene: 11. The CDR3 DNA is TGTGCCAGCAGCATCATGCGACTAGCGGGAGATCTCTACAATGAGCAGTTCTTC. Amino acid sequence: CASSIMRLAGDLYNEQFF.

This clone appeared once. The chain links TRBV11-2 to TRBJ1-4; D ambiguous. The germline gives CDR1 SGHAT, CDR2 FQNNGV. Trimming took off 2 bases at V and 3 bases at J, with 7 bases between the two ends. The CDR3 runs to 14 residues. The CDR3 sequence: CASSLIEANEKLFF. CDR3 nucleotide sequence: TGTGCCAGCAGCTTAATTGAGGCTAATGAAAAACTGTTTTTT.

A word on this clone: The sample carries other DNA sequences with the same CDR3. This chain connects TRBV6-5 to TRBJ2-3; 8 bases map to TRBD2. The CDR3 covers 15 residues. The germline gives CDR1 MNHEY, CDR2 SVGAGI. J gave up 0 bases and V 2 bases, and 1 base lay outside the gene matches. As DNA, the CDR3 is TGTGCCAGCAGTTACCAGCGGGGGAGCACAGATACGCAGTATTTT. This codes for CASSYQRGSTDTQYF.

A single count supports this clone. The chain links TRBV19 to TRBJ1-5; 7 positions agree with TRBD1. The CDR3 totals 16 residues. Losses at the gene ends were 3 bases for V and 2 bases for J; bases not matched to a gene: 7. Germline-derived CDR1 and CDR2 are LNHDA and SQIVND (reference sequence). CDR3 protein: CASSIHRGGGNQPQHF. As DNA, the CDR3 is TGTGCCAGTAGTATCCACAGGGGAGGAGGCAATCAGCCCCAGCATTTT. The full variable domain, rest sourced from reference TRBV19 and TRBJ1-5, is DGGITQSPKYLFRKEGQNVTLSCEQNLNHDAMYWYRQDPGQGLRLIYYSQIVNDFQKGDIAEGYSVSREKKESFPLTVTSAQKNPTAFYLCASSIHRGGGNQPQHFGDGTRLSIL.

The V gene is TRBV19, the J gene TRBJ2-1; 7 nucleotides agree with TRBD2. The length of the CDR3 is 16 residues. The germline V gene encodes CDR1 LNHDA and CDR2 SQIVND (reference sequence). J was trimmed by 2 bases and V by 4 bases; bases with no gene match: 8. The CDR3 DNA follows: TGTGCCAGTAGTAGGGACGGCGGGAGCACCTACAATGAGCAGTTCTTC. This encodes CASSRDGGSTYNEQFF.

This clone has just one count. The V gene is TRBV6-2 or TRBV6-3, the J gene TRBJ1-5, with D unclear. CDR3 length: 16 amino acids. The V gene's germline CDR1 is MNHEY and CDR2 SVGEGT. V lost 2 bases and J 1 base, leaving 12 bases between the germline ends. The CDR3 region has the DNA TGTGCCAGCAGTTACAGAGGGATGTGGAGCAATCAGCCCCAGCATTTT. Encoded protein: CASSYRGMWSNQPQHF.